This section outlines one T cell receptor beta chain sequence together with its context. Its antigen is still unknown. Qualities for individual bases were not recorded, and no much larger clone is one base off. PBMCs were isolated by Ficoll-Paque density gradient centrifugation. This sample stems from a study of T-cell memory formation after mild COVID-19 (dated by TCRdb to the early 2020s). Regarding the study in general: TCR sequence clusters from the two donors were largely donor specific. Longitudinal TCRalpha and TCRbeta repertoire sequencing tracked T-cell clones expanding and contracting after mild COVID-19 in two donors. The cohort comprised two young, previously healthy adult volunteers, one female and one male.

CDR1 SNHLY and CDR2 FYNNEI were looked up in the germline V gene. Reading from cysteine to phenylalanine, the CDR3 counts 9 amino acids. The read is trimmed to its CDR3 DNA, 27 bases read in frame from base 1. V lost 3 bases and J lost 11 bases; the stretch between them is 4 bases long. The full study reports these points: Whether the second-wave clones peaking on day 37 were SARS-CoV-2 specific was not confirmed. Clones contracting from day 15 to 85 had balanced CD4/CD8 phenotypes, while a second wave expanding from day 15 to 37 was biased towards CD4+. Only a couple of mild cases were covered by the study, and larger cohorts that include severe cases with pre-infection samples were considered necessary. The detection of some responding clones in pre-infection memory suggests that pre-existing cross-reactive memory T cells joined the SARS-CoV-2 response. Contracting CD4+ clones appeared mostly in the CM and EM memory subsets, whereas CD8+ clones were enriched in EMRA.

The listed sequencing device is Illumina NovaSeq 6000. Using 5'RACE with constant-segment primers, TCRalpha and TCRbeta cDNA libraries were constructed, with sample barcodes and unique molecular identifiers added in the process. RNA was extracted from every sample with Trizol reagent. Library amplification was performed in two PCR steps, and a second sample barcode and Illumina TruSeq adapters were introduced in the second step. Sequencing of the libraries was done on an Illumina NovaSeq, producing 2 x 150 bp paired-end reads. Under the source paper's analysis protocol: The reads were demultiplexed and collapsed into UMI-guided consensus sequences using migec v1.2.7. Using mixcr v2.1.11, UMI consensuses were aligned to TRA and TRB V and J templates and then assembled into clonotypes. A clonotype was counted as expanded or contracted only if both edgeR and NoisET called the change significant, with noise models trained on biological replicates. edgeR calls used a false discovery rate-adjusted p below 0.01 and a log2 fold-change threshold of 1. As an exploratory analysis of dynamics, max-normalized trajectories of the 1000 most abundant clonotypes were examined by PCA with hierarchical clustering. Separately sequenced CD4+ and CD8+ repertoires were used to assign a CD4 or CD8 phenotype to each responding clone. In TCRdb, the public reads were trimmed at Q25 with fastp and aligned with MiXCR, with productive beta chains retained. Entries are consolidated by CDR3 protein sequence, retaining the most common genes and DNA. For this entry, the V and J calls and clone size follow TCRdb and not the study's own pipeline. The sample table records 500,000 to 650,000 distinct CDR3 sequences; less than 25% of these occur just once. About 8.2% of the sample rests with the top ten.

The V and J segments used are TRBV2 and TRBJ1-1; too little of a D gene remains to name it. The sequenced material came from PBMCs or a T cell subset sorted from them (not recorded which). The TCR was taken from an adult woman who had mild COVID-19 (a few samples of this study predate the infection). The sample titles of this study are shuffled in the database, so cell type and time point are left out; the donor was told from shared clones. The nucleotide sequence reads TGTGCCAGCAGTGACCCGGCTTTCTTT. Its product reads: CASSDPAFF.